Listed here are 27 T cell receptor beta chains from one sample, sequenced in a study of early T cells in non-severe SARS-CoV-2 infection. Via MiXCR, TCRdb re-called the 5' RACE reads, giving one row per CDR3 protein. Of tens of thousands of distinct CDR3 sequences listed, approximately 10% are singletons. The specimen comprised whole blood, sampled at baseline. Receptor source: an adult who was a healthcare worker with PCR-confirmed SARS-CoV-2 infection or an uninfected control (not recorded which).

Ten or more counts support this clonotype. The chain carries TRBV27 and TRBJ2-1; a weak D match, TRBD2 (6 bases). The CDR3 contains 14 residues. CDR1 and CDR2 (germline): MNHEY, SMNVEV (reference sequence). V lost 2 bases, J lost 7 bases, and 12 bases lay in between. The CDR3 DNA reads TGTGCCAGCAGTTTAGACGGGAGAGGAAATGAGCAGTTCTTC. It codes for CASSLDGRGNEQFF.

This chain uses TRBV5-1 with TRBJ2-1, with 13 bases matching TRBD2. Germline V gene lookup returns CDR1 SGHRS and CDR2 YFSETQ. The CDR3 consists of 14 residues. With 9 bases clipped from V and 4 bases from J, the junction kept 4 bases outside the gene matches. The CDR3 DNA sequence: TGCGCCACCCGGGGACTAGCGGGATACAATGAGCAGTTCTTC. It translates to CATRGLAGYNEQFF.

The chain carries TRBV14 and TRBJ2-1; D gene unclear. Deletions cut 4 bases from V and 7 bases from J, with 8 bases between. CDR1 is SGHDN, CDR2 FVKESK, per germline. CDR3 length: 12 amino acids. CDR3 in DNA: TGTGCCAGCAGCCCCATTGGGAATGAGCAGTTCTTC. Its translation: CASSPIGNEQFF.

V gene TRBV6-6 combines with J gene TRBJ1-3; no definite D call. The CDR3 is 15 residues long. Deletions cut 8 bases from V and 0 bases from J, with 14 bases between. Germline V lookup: CDR1 MNHNY, CDR2 SVGAGI (reference sequence). CDR3 loop: CASYTAGRSGNTIYF. The CDR3 DNA reads TGTGCCAGCTACACGGCCGGGCGCTCTGGAAACACCATATATTTT.

This clonotype was counted a few times. The gene calls are TRBV5-5 and TRBJ2-3, with 11 bases lining up with TRBD2. Trimming removed 3 bases from V and 6 bases from J; junction bases left unmatched: 6. The length of the CDR3 is 15 residues. Per the germline V gene, CDR1 is SGHKS and CDR2 is YYEKEE (reference sequence). DNA for the CDR3: TGTGCCAGCAGCTATCTTAGCGGGAGGGCCGATACGCAGTATTTT. This sequence encodes CASSYLSGRADTQYF.

The sample holds a few counts of this clonotype. The V call is TRBV6-1, the J call TRBJ1-1, with 8 bases identical to TRBD1. Trimming removed 3 bases from V and 0 bases from J; junction bases left unmatched: 3. Germline assignment: CDR1 MNHNS and CDR2 SASEGT. The CDR3 extends over 15 amino acids. The CDR3 reads CASSDGTGLNTEAFF. The CDR3 nucleotides read TGTGCCAGCAGTGACGGGACAGGACTGAACACTGAAGCTTTCTTT.

The rearrangement joins TRBV27 to TRBJ2-1; a possible D gene is TRBD1 (6 bases). CDR1 and CDR2 from the germline V gene are MNHEY and SMNVEV (reference sequence). Trimming pared 3 bases from V and 6 bases from J, leaving 9 bases between. This CDR3 comprises 13 residues. The CDR3: CASSFGQLNEQFF. CDR3 DNA sequence: TGTGCCAGCAGTTTCGGACAGCTCAATGAGCAGTTCTTC.

This sequence joins TRBV18 and TRBJ1-2; 8 bases line up with TRBD1. The V gene end was trimmed by 4 bases and the J gene end by 8 bases; junction bases not matched to a gene: 6. This CDR3 region has 13 residues. From germline, CDR1 is KGHSH and CDR2 LQKENI. The CDR3 DNA reads TGTGCCAGCTCACTGACAGGGGTGTACGGCTACACCTTC. Protein: CASSLTGVYGYTF.

Of note for this clonotype: A much larger clone sits a single nucleotide away, making a read error possible. This chain links TRBV6-1 with TRBJ1-6, with 8 bases aligning to TRBD1. This CDR3 comprises 17 residues. Per germline, CDR1 MNHNS and CDR2 SASEGT. CDR3 sequence: CASSARGRFSYNPPLHF. The CDR3 bases are TGTGCCAGCAGTGCCAGGGGGCGGTTCTCCTATAATCCACCCCTCCACTTT.

This clonotype was found a few times. The chain has TRBV15 and TRBJ2-5; D perhaps matches TRBD1 (6 bases). V was clipped by 5 bases and J by 5 bases, with 24 bases between them. There are 17 residues in the CDR3. Germline CDR1 is LNHNV and CDR2 is YYDKDF (reference sequence). The CDR3 region is CATSRRTAASGGETQYF. The DNA of the CDR3 is TGTGCCACCAGCCGAAGGACAGCCGCCTCGGGCGGTGAGACCCAGTACTTC.

The chain carries TRBV5-1 and TRBJ2-3, with a weak D call TRBD2 (5 bases). Germline CDR1 SGHRS, CDR2 YFSETQ. V gave up 2 bases and J gave up 5 bases, with 15 bases separating them. This CDR3 contains 15 residues. This chain's CDR3 is CASSFSVSGGDTQYF. The CDR3 region has the DNA TGCGCCAGCAGCTTCTCCGTAAGCGGTGGAGATACGCAGTATTTT.

This clonotype turned up a few times. The rearrangement uses TRBV29-1 and TRBJ2-4; TRBD1 matches at 7 bases. V was pared by 3 bases and J by 10 bases, with 3 bases of the junction left unmatched. The CDR3 length is 11 residues. CDR1 SQVTM and CDR2 ANQGSEA come from the germline V gene. The DNA for the CDR3 is TGCAGCGTTGAGGTGACAGGGATTCAGTACTTC. Translation gives CSVEVTGIQYF.

The table lists this clonotype with many counts. The J gene is TRBJ2-7, the V gene TRBV6-2 or TRBV6-3; TRBD1 agrees at 8 bases. The CDR3 totals 17 residues. Trimming removed 5 bases from V and 3 bases from J; junction bases left unmatched: 15. Germline V CDR1 and CDR2: MNHEY, SVGEGT. The CDR3 bases are TGTGCCAGCAGTACCCCTGACAGGGGAAGGAGCCTCTACGAGCAGTACTTC. The encoded protein is CASSTPDRGRSLYEQYF.

The chain carries TRBV12-3 or TRBV12-4 and TRBJ1-1, with D uncertain. V was shortened by 2 bases and J by 3 bases, with 7 bases between the two germline ends. This CDR3 spans 13 amino acids. In nucleotides, the CDR3 is TGTGCCAGCAGTTTACAAGCGTACACTGAAGCTTTCTTT. Its translation is CASSLQAYTEAFF.

This clonotype appeared a few times. The rearrangement joins TRBV3-1 to TRBJ1-4; 8 positions match TRBD1. J was trimmed by 8 bases and V by 4 bases; bases with no gene match: 6. Germline V gene data show CDR1 as LGHDT and CDR2 as YNNKEL (reference sequence). This CDR3 is 14 amino acids long. This chain's CDR3 is CASSPYRGEEKLFF. In DNA, the CDR3 is TGTGCCAGCAGCCCCTACAGGGGGGAAGAAAAACTGTTTTTT.

In this sample, this clonotype turned up a few times. This chain links TRBV7-9 with TRBJ1-1; D is perhaps TRBD1 (5 bases). V gave up 7 bases and J gave up 2 bases, with 8 bases separating them. The CDR3 consists of 12 residues. Germline V CDR1 and CDR2: SEHNR, FQNEAQ (reference sequence). The chain's CDR3 is CASTQGNTEAFF. The CDR3 nucleotides read TGTGCCAGCACTCAGGGAAACACTGAAGCTTTCTTT. Drawing the rest from reference TRBV7-9 and TRBJ1-1, the complete variable domain is DTGVSQNPRHKITKRGQNVTFRCDPISEHNRLYWYRQTLGQGPEFLTYFQNEAQLEKSRLLSDRFSAERPKGSFSTLEIQRTEQGDSAMYLCASTQGNTEAFFGQGTRLTVV.

This clonotype has a single count. The genes are TRBV28 and TRBJ1-2, with a weak D call TRBD1 (5 bases). V was cut by 11 bases and J by 6 bases, with 19 bases left in between. CDR1 and CDR2 from the germline V gene are MDHEN and SYDVKM. CDR3 length: 13 residues. The CDR3 is CALRDRLLNGYTF. In DNA form, the CDR3 reads TGTGCCCTCCGGGACCGACTTCTTAATGGCTACACCTTC.

The chain has TRBV6-1 and TRBJ2-1; 7 positions agree with TRBD2. Germline assignment: CDR1 MNHNS and CDR2 SASEGT. Trimming cost V 3 bases and J 3 bases; bases outside gene matches: 2. This CDR3 has 14 residues. CDR3 coding DNA: TGTGCCAGCAGTGAGACGGGAGGCTACAATGAGCAGTTCTTC. This codes for CASSETGGYNEQFF.

This clonotype turned up a few times. The rearrangement uses TRBV2 and TRBJ1-1; D is undetermined. Germline CDR1 is SNHLY and CDR2 is FYNNEI. Between the trimmed V and J ends, which lost 3 bases and 4 bases, there was a span of 18 bases. This CDR3 contains 16 residues. The CDR3 DNA reads TGTGCCAGCAGTGAGGTTGGGCAATGGCGGATCACTGAAGCTTTCTTT. Translating it yields CASSEVGQWRITEAFF.

This clonotype came up many times. V usage is TRBV6-6 and J usage is TRBJ1-1; no reliable D call. Deletions cut 2 bases from V and 5 bases from J, with 15 bases between. CDR3 length equals 15 residues. Germline-derived CDR1 and CDR2 are MNHNY and SVGAGI (reference sequence). The CDR3 DNA reads TGTGCCAGCAGTTACGTTGGCCAGGTCGGAACTGAAGCTTTCTTT. Protein sequence: CASSYVGQVGTEAFF.

This clonotype was detected ten times or more. CDR3 bases: TGCAGCGTTGCAGCAGTCGGCAAAAACATTCAGTACTTC. Protein: CSVAAVGKNIQYF. The chain recombines TRBV29-1 with TRBJ2-4; D call uncertain. This CDR3 contains 13 residues. V was trimmed by 4 bases and J by 3 bases, leaving 10 bases between them. Germline CDR1 SQVTM, CDR2 ANQGSEA.

This clonotype appeared many times. The rearrangement joins TRBV4-1 to TRBJ1-6; tentatively, D is TRBD1 (6 bases). Trimming took off 1 base at V and 8 bases at J, with 12 bases between the two ends. Germline-derived CDR1 and CDR2 are MGHRA and YSYEKL. The CDR3 is 15 residues long. CDR3 DNA: TGCGCCAGCAGCCAAGTCAAACAGGGAGATTCACCCCTCCACTTT. This gives the protein CASSQVKQGDSPLHF.

V gene TRBV20-1 combines with J gene TRBJ2-1; D perhaps matches TRBD1 (7 bases). V shed 4 bases and J shed 3 bases, with 22 bases lying between them. Germline assignment: CDR1 DFQATT and CDR2 SNEGSKA (reference sequence). This CDR3 is 17 amino acids long. DNA for the CDR3: TGCAGTGCTAATAAACTTTGGAGGGGGCCTCTCTACAATGAGCAGTTCTTC. This translates into CSANKLWRGPLYNEQFF.

The chain uses TRBV7-8 and TRBJ1-2; D is possibly TRBD1 (6 bases). V lost 5 bases, J lost 8 bases, and 18 bases lay in between. The CDR3 length is 14 residues. The germline V gene has CDR1 SGHVS and CDR2 FQNEAQ. CDR3 region: CASSDQGIARGYTF. The CDR3 bases are TGTGCCAGCAGCGACCAGGGGATAGCGCGCGGCTACACCTTC.

The table lists this clonotype with many counts. The V and J genes are TRBV7-3 and TRBJ2-2, with 9 nucleotides matching TRBD2. Trimming at V came to 1 base and at J to 3 bases, leaving 9 bases not matched to a gene. The germline V gene has CDR1 SGHTA and CDR2 FQGTGA. This CDR3 is built from 18 residues. The CDR3 reads CASSLNAGGPRDTGELFF. Written as DNA, the CDR3 is TGTGCCAGCAGCTTAAACGCGGGGGGGCCCCGAGACACCGGGGAGCTGTTTTTT. Filled out from reference TRBV7-3 and TRBJ2-2, the complete variable domain reads GAGVSQTPSNKVTEKGKYVELRCDPISGHTALYWYRQSLGQGPEFLIYFQGTGAADDSGLPNDRFFAVRPEGSVSTLKIQRTERGDSAVYLCASSLNAGGPRDTGELFFGEGSRLTVL.

The sample holds a few counts of this clonotype. This sequence joins TRBV5-1 and TRBJ1-6; D possibly corresponds to TRBD1 (6 bases). V was cut by 4 bases and J by 8 bases, with 13 bases left in between. Germline lookup yields CDR1 SGHRS and CDR2 YFSETQ. CDR3 length: 14 residues. The DNA for the CDR3 is TGCGCCAGCAGCGAACAGGGTGATTATTCACCCCTCCACTTT. Translation: CASSEQGDYSPLHF. Combining the CDR3 with reference TRBV5-1 and TRBJ1-6 gives the whole variable domain KAGVTQTPRYLIKTRGQQVTLSCSPISGHRSVSWYQQTPGQGLQFLFEYFSETQRNKGNFPGRFSGRQFSNSRSEMNVSTLELGDSALYLCASSEQGDYSPLHFGNGTRLTVT.

This clonotype was seen ten or more times. The V and J genes are TRBV12-3 or TRBV12-4 and TRBJ2-5; no reliable D call. The CDR3 loop spans 13 amino acids. V shed 4 bases and J shed 0 bases, with 6 bases lying between them. CDR3 amino acids: CASSSSDQETQYF. CDR3 nucleotide sequence: TGTGCCAGCAGTTCGTCAGACCAAGAGACCCAGTACTTC.